A single sample is the source of the 21 T cell receptor beta chains below, sequenced in a study of T cell responses to AZD1222 COVID-19 vaccine. Method: immunoSEQ multiplex PCR; TCRdb's copy keeps in-frame clones and lacks some. This table has 100,000 to 150,000 clones, roughly 88% appearing once. This material consisted of peripheral blood, taken 28 days after the second AZD1222 dose. The receptors originated from an adult who received the AZD1222 COVID-19 vaccine.

The chain joins TRBV2 to TRBJ1-6; 10 bases are a match to TRBD1. Germline values: CDR1 SNHLY, CDR2 FYNNEI. J lost 7 bases, V lost 6 bases, and 0 bases had no gene match. This CDR3 has 13 amino acids. The CDR3 loop reads CASRDRGNSPLHF. The DNA for the CDR3 is TGTGCCAGCAGGGACAGGGGGAATTCACCCCTCCACTTT.

The chain recombines TRBV12-5 with TRBJ2-3; D not resolved. The CDR3 is 15 residues long. Germline lookup yields CDR1 LGHNT and CDR2 FRNRAP. Between the trimmed V and J ends, which lost 1 base and 9 bases, there was a span of 17 bases. The CDR3 region is CASGLASSGPLTQYF. The CDR3 bases are TGTGCTAGTGGTTTGGCCTCATCAGGTCCCCTAACGCAGTATTTT. The full variable domain, rest sourced from reference TRBV12-5 and TRBJ2-3, is DARVTQTPRHKVTEMGQEVTMRCQPILGHNTVFWYRQTMMQGLELLAYFRNRAPLDDSGMPKDRFSAEMPDATLATLKIQPSEPRDSAVYFCASGLASSGPLTQYFGPGTRLTVL.

The chain has TRBV27 and TRBJ1-5; no clear D gene. Germline-derived CDR1 and CDR2 are MNHEY and SMNVEV (reference sequence). The germline V and J ends were trimmed by 6 bases and 1 base, with 10 bases remaining between them. The CDR3 runs to 14 residues. The CDR3 spells CASRPTGSNQPQHF. The CDR3 DNA follows: TGTGCCAGCAGACCGACGGGAAGCAATCAGCCCCAGCATTTT.

The V and J genes are TRBV5-1 and TRBJ1-2; 9 bases map to TRBD1. The V gene end was trimmed by 0 bases and the J gene end by 4 bases; junction bases not matched to a gene: 1. The length of the CDR3 is 14 residues. Germline V gene sequence: CDR1 SGHRS, CDR2 YFSETQ. The CDR3 protein is CASSLGDRAYGYTF. The CDR3 region has the DNA TGCGCCAGCAGCTTGGGGGACAGGGCCTATGGCTACACCTTC.

The DNA of the CDR3 is TGTGCCAGAAGCACACCATCAACCCTAAGGGCTTTCTTT. Its translation: CARSTPSTLRAFF. The chain joins TRBV7-3 to TRBJ1-1, with no clear D. CDR1 and CDR2 (germline): SGHTA, FQGTGA. V was clipped by 9 bases and J by 11 bases, with 22 bases between them. The CDR3 loop spans 13 amino acids.

The rearrangement links TRBV11-2 to TRBJ2-5; 8 positions agree with TRBD1. V lost 4 bases and J lost 1; bases outside the gene matches: 8. The germline CDR1 and CDR2 sequences are SGHAT and FQNNGV. The CDR3 has 16 amino acids. The CDR3 sequence is CASSSRQGAFQETQYF. CDR3 coding DNA: TGTGCCAGCAGCTCAAGGCAGGGGGCCTTCCAAGAGACCCAGTACTTC.

The CDR3 DNA reads TGTGCCAGCAGCTGGGGAACTAGCGGGGAATGGGGCACAGATACGCAGTATTTT. Its translation: CASSWGTSGEWGTDTQYF. V is TRBV5-6 and J is TRBJ2-3; 10 nucleotides match TRBD2. The CDR3 length is 18 residues. V trimming: 3 bases; J trimming: 1 base; junction bases outside the gene matches: 11. Germline values: CDR1 SGHDT, CDR2 YYEEEE.

V usage is TRBV4-1 and J usage is TRBJ1-1; no clear D. CDR3 length: 12 residues. Between the trimmed V and J ends, which lost 5 bases and 11 bases, there was a span of 15 bases. Germline CDR1 and CDR2: MGHRA and YSYEKL. DNA for the CDR3: TGCGCCAGCAGCAACCAGGCTCTGGAGGCTTTCTTT. It yields the protein CASSNQALEAFF.

This clone was observed once. The J gene is TRBJ2-2, the V gene TRBV7-3; 16 positions agree with TRBD2. Germline CDR1 SGHTA, CDR2 FQGTGA. The junction had 3 bases not matched to a gene; V was cut back by 8 bases and J by 0 bases. CDR3 length equals 17 residues. CDR3 nucleotide sequence: TGTGCCAGCGGGACTAGCGGGGGGGCCCCGAACACCGGGGAGCTGTTTTTT. Amino acids: CASGTSGGAPNTGELFF.

This chain uses TRBV6-5 with TRBJ1-5, with unresolved D. CDR3 length equals 11 residues. The germline CDR1 and CDR2 sequences are MNHEY and SVGAGI. CDR3 residues: CASGVNQPQHF. CDR3 DNA: TGTGCGAGTGGGGTTAATCAGCCCCAGCATTTT.

This clone was counted once. The rearrangement links TRBV5-4 to TRBJ2-2; 7 positions agree with TRBD1. CDR1 and CDR2 from the germline V gene are SGHNT and YYREEE (reference sequence). The CDR3 is 14 residues long. Losses at the gene ends were 2 bases for V and 3 bases for J; bases not matched to a gene: 1. CDR3: CASSFQGDTGELFF. CDR3 bases: TGTGCCAGCAGCTTCCAGGGGGACACCGGGGAGCTGTTTTTT.

The rearrangement joins TRBV10-1 to TRBJ2-2; 9 nucleotides line up with TRBD1. V shed 8 bases and J 5 bases; nucleotides not matched to a gene: 9. CDR1 WNHNN and CDR2 SYGVQD come from the germline V gene (reference sequence). There are 15 residues in the CDR3. This CDR3 is CASGATGGKTGELFF. The DNA of the CDR3 is TGCGCCAGCGGCGCGACAGGGGGAAAAACCGGGGAGCTGTTTTTT.

The V call is TRBV5-1, the J call TRBJ1-5; D ambiguous. Germline CDR1 is SGHRS and CDR2 is YFSETQ. V lost 5 bases and J 0 bases, leaving 6 bases between the germline ends. This CDR3 comprises 13 residues. The CDR3 DNA reads as TGCGCCAGCAGGATGAATAGCAATCAGCCCCAGCATTTT. This translates into CASRMNSNQPQHF.

The chain combines TRBV25-1 with TRBJ1-3; D might be TRBD1 (6 bases). V shed 6 bases and J shed 1 base, with 10 bases lying between them. The CDR3 totals 14 residues. CDR1 and CDR2 from the germline V gene are MGHDK and SYGVNS. The DNA of the CDR3 is TGTGCCAGCAGCTTACAGGGATCTGGAAACACCATATATTTT. Protein product: CASSLQGSGNTIYF.

The J gene is TRBJ2-5, the V gene TRBV2, with D hard to call. CDR1 and CDR2 (germline): SNHLY, FYNNEI. The CDR3 is 13 amino acids. Trimming pared 2 bases from V and 5 bases from J, leaving 9 bases between. Here the CDR3 reads CASSEYERETQYF. DNA for the CDR3: TGTGCCAGCAGTGAATACGAACGGGAGACCCAGTACTTC.

J is TRBJ1-5 and V is TRBV12-3 or TRBV12-4; the D is unclear. The CDR3 covers 11 residues. The V gene lost 6 bases and the J gene lost 13 bases, with 13 bases spanning the gap. The CDR3: CASSRGAPQHF. The CDR3, as DNA: TGTGCCAGCAGCCGGGGAGCTCCTCAGCATTTT.

J is TRBJ1-5 and V is TRBV4-3; 8 bases are a match to TRBD1. After removal of 4 bases from V and 0 bases from J, the junction contained 2 bases not matched to a gene. The CDR3 loop spans 15 amino acids. Per germline, CDR1 LGHNA and CDR2 YSLEER. The CDR3 DNA reads TGCGCCAGCAGCCTGGACAGGGCTAGCAATCAGCCCCAGCATTTT. This gives the protein CASSLDRASNQPQHF.

This chain links TRBV6-5 with TRBJ1-5, with TRBD1 matching 8 bases. The junction had 5 bases not matched to a gene; V was cut back by 6 bases and J by 7 bases. The CDR3 spans 13 residues. Looked up from germline, CDR1 is MNHEY and CDR2 is SVGAGI. The CDR3 DNA reads TGTGCCAGCAGCCGGGACAGGTGGCAGCCCCAGCATTTT. Its protein is CASSRDRWQPQHF.

The chain links TRBV29-1 to TRBJ2-3; D remains ambiguous. CDR1 is SQVTM and CDR2 is ANQGSEA in the germline V gene. Between the trimmed V and J ends, which lost 5 bases and 3 bases, there was a span of 9 bases. CDR3 size: 12 residues. CDR3 nucleotide sequence: TGCAGCGTTCGGATACGGACAGATACGCAGTATTTT. Residues: CSVRIRTDTQYF.

The chain employs TRBV9 and TRBJ2-3, with D unclear. This CDR3 has 11 residues. Between the trimmed V and J ends, which lost 4 bases and 3 bases, there was a span of 3 bases. Germline CDR1 and CDR2: SGDLS and YYNGEE. The CDR3 protein is CASSRTDTQYF. CDR3 DNA sequence: TGTGCCAGCAGCAGAACAGATACGCAGTATTTT.

The J gene is TRBJ2-2, the V gene TRBV6-2 or TRBV6-3; 7 bases are shared with TRBD1. Trimming at V came to 7 bases and at J to 5 bases, leaving 19 bases not matched to a gene. There are 18 residues in the CDR3. Germline V gene lookup returns CDR1 MNHEY and CDR2 SVGEGT. CDR3 coding DNA: TGTGCCAGCAACCCAGCGCCGGGGCGAGGGGGCGGTACCGGGGAGCTGTTTTTT. Translation: CASNPAPGRGGGTGELFF.